Below are 16 T cell receptor beta chains sequenced from a single sample in a study of T cell responses to AZD1222 COVID-19 vaccine. This table comes from immunoSEQ multiplex PCR, and its TCRdb copy is limited to in-frame clones, with some not included. The table shows around 50,000 clones, with roughly four fifths occurring only once. Sequencing was performed on peripheral blood, taken on day 0 of AZD1222 vaccination. The receptor set was obtained from an adult in good health.

V gene TRBV5-1 combines with J gene TRBJ1-1; 8 bases map to TRBD1. This CDR3 contains 18 residues. Per the germline V gene, CDR1 is SGHRS and CDR2 is YFSETQ. The junction had 14 bases not matched to a gene; V was cut back by 4 bases and J by 0 bases. The CDR3 loop is CASSPPGDRRLMNTEAFF. The CDR3, as DNA: TGCGCCAGCAGCCCCCCCGGGGACAGGCGCCTCATGAACACTGAAGCTTTCTTT. The variable domain in full, completed from reference TRBV5-1 and TRBJ1-1, reads KAGVTQTPRYLIKTRGQQVTLSCSPISGHRSVSWYQQTPGQGLQFLFEYFSETQRNKGNFPGRFSGRQFSNSRSEMNVSTLELGDSALYLCASSPPGDRRLMNTEAFFGQGTRLTVV.

The chain recombines TRBV29-1 with TRBJ2-5, with D unresolved. From germline, CDR1 is SQVTM and CDR2 ANQGSEA. With 0 bases removed from V and 4 bases from J, the gap between germline ends came to 15 bases. The CDR3 has 15 amino acids. The CDR3 loop reads CSVEDYWSSAETQYF. As DNA, the CDR3 is TGCAGCGTTGAAGATTATTGGAGCAGTGCAGAGACCCAGTACTTC.

J is TRBJ2-7 and V is TRBV4-1, with D perhaps given as TRBD1 or TRBD2 (5 bases each). Trimming left V 0 bases short and J 4 bases short, with 16 bases between. The germline V gene has CDR1 MGHRA and CDR2 YSYEKL. The CDR3 spans 16 residues. The DNA of the CDR3 is TGCGCCAGCAGCCAAGAACGGGGCCAAACTTTTTACGAGCAGTACTTC. Protein product: CASSQERGQTFYEQYF.

The V and J genes are TRBV5-6 and TRBJ2-5; perhaps TRBD1 as D (6 bases). CDR1 is SGHDT, CDR2 YYEEEE, per germline. The CDR3 contains 13 residues. The V end was cut by 4 bases, the J end by 1 base, with 8 bases between. CDR3 nucleotides: TGTGCCAGCAGCCGGACAGCCCAAGAGACCCAGTACTTC. This sequence encodes CASSRTAQETQYF.

This chain connects TRBV6-5 to TRBJ1-2; 7 bases agree with TRBD1. Germline CDR1 MNHEY, CDR2 SVGAGI. V was clipped by 5 bases and J by 1 base; unmatched bases: 7. The CDR3 runs 15 residues. CDR3 loop: CASSLGGGINYGYTF. As DNA, the CDR3 is TGTGCCAGCAGTCTAGGGGGCGGGATTAACTATGGCTACACCTTC.

The chain employs TRBV10-3 and TRBJ1-3; TRBD1 aligns across 8 bases. CDR1 is ENHRY and CDR2 is SYGVKD in the germline V gene. The CDR3 loop spans 17 amino acids. J lost 0 bases, V lost 4 bases, and 8 bases had no gene match. CDR3 protein: CAISARQGIYSGNTIYF. In nucleotides, the CDR3 is TGTGCCATCAGTGCTCGACAGGGGATCTACTCTGGAAACACCATATATTTT.

The sample holds one count of this clone. The chain employs TRBV28 and TRBJ2-3; TRBD2 might be the D (5 bases). The V gene lost 2 bases and the J gene lost 3 bases, with 21 bases spanning the gap. This CDR3 contains 18 residues. Germline CDR1 MDHEN, CDR2 SYDVKM. The CDR3 sequence: CASSLGSVAGTGTDTQYF. CDR3 sequence (DNA): TGTGCCAGCAGTTTAGGTAGCGTGGCGGGCACTGGGACAGATACGCAGTATTTT.

The genes are TRBV19 and TRBJ1-6, with D unresolved. CDR3 length equals 18 residues. Per the germline V gene, CDR1 is LNHDA and CDR2 is SQIVND (reference sequence). V lost 7 bases and J 0 bases, leaving 19 bases between the germline ends. The CDR3, as DNA: TGTGCCAGTAAAATAGCAGCGAAGGGAAGCTCCTATAATTCACCCCTCCACTTT. The encoded protein is CASKIAAKGSSYNSPLHF.

The chain uses TRBV3-1 (or the pseudogene TRBV3-2) and TRBJ1-5, with 10 bases matching TRBD1. CDR1 and CDR2 (germline): LGHDT, YNNKEL (reference sequence). Losses at the gene ends were 3 bases for V and 3 bases for J; bases not matched to a gene: 17. There are 20 residues in the CDR3. CDR3 loop: CASSHPRRDRGRGPNQPQHF. The CDR3 DNA sequence: TGTGCCAGCAGCCACCCCCGCCGGGACAGGGGTCGCGGGCCCAATCAGCCCCAGCATTTT.

V gene TRBV5-1 combines with J gene TRBJ2-2; D unclear. Germline V gene lookup returns CDR1 SGHRS and CDR2 YFSETQ. The V end lost 3 bases, the J end lost 6 bases, and 9 bases lay between the germline ends. This CDR3 contains 13 residues. In DNA, the CDR3 is TGCGCCAGCAGCTGGTCCGAGGCCGGGGAGCTGTTTTTT. Translating gives CASSWSEAGELFF.

The chain recombines TRBV5-4 with TRBJ2-2; D ambiguous. The CDR3 spans 15 residues. Germline V gives CDR1 SGHNT, CDR2 YYREEE (reference sequence). V lost 1 base and J lost 0, with 7 bases in between. CDR3 nucleotides: TGTGCCAGCAGCTTGAAAAGCGCGAACACCGGGGAGCTGTTTTTT. It codes for CASSLKSANTGELFF.

The chain carries TRBV2 and TRBJ1-1, with D unclear. There are 11 residues in the CDR3. The V gene's germline CDR1 is SNHLY and CDR2 FYNNEI. V was pared by 2 bases and J by 8 bases, with 6 bases between. Here the CDR3 DNA reads TGTGCCAGCAGTGAATCGGAAGAAGCTTTCTTT. Protein: CASSESEEAFF. Complete variable domain (other parts from reference TRBV2 and TRBJ1-1): EPEVTQTPSHQVTQMGQEVILRCVPISNHLYFYWYRQILGQKVEFLVSFYNNEISEKSEIFDDQFSVERPDGSNFTLKIRSTKLEDSAMYFCASSESEEAFFGQGTRLTVV.

CDR3 nucleotide sequence: TGTGCCAGCAGCTTAGTGGTGAATGAGCAGTTCTTC. It encodes CASSLVVNEQFF. This rearrangement joins TRBV7-2 to TRBJ2-1; D gene uncertain. CDR1 and CDR2 (germline): SGHTA, FQGNSA. This CDR3 comprises 12 residues. The V gene lost 1 base and the J gene lost 7 bases, with 5 bases spanning the gap.

Only a few counts were recorded for this clone. The chain employs TRBV27 and TRBJ2-3; either TRBD1 or TRBD2 may fit D (5 bases each). V was pared by 3 bases and J by 1 base, with 17 bases between. CDR3 length equals 17 residues. Looked up from germline, CDR1 is MNHEY and CDR2 is SMNVEV (reference sequence). This CDR3 is CASSLGVGRGRTDTQYF. The CDR3 DNA reads as TGTGCCAGCAGTTTGGGGGTGGGAAGAGGCCGCACAGATACGCAGTATTTT.

As concerns this clone: One junction end disagrees with the germline gene, perhaps due to a read error. The chain couples TRBV28 to TRBJ2-4, with D possibly being TRBD2 (6 bases). CDR1 is MDHEN and CDR2 is SYDVKM in the germline V gene. The CDR3 sequence is 12 residues long. CDR3 loop: CASSPTMTSRDF. The CDR3 region has the DNA TGTGCCAGCAGTCCAACGATGACTAGTCGGGACTTC.

About this clone itself: The same CDR3 arises from other DNA sequences in this sample as well. V is TRBV27 and J is TRBJ1-4, with 10 bases aligning to TRBD1. With V trimmed by 0 bases and J by 8 bases, 3 bases remained unmatched. The CDR3 sequence is 15 residues long. Per the germline V gene, CDR1 is MNHEY and CDR2 is SMNVEV (reference sequence). CDR3 coding DNA: TGTGCCAGCAGTTTATCAGGGACAGGGGCCGAAAAACTGTTTTTT. Translating gives CASSLSGTGAEKLFF.